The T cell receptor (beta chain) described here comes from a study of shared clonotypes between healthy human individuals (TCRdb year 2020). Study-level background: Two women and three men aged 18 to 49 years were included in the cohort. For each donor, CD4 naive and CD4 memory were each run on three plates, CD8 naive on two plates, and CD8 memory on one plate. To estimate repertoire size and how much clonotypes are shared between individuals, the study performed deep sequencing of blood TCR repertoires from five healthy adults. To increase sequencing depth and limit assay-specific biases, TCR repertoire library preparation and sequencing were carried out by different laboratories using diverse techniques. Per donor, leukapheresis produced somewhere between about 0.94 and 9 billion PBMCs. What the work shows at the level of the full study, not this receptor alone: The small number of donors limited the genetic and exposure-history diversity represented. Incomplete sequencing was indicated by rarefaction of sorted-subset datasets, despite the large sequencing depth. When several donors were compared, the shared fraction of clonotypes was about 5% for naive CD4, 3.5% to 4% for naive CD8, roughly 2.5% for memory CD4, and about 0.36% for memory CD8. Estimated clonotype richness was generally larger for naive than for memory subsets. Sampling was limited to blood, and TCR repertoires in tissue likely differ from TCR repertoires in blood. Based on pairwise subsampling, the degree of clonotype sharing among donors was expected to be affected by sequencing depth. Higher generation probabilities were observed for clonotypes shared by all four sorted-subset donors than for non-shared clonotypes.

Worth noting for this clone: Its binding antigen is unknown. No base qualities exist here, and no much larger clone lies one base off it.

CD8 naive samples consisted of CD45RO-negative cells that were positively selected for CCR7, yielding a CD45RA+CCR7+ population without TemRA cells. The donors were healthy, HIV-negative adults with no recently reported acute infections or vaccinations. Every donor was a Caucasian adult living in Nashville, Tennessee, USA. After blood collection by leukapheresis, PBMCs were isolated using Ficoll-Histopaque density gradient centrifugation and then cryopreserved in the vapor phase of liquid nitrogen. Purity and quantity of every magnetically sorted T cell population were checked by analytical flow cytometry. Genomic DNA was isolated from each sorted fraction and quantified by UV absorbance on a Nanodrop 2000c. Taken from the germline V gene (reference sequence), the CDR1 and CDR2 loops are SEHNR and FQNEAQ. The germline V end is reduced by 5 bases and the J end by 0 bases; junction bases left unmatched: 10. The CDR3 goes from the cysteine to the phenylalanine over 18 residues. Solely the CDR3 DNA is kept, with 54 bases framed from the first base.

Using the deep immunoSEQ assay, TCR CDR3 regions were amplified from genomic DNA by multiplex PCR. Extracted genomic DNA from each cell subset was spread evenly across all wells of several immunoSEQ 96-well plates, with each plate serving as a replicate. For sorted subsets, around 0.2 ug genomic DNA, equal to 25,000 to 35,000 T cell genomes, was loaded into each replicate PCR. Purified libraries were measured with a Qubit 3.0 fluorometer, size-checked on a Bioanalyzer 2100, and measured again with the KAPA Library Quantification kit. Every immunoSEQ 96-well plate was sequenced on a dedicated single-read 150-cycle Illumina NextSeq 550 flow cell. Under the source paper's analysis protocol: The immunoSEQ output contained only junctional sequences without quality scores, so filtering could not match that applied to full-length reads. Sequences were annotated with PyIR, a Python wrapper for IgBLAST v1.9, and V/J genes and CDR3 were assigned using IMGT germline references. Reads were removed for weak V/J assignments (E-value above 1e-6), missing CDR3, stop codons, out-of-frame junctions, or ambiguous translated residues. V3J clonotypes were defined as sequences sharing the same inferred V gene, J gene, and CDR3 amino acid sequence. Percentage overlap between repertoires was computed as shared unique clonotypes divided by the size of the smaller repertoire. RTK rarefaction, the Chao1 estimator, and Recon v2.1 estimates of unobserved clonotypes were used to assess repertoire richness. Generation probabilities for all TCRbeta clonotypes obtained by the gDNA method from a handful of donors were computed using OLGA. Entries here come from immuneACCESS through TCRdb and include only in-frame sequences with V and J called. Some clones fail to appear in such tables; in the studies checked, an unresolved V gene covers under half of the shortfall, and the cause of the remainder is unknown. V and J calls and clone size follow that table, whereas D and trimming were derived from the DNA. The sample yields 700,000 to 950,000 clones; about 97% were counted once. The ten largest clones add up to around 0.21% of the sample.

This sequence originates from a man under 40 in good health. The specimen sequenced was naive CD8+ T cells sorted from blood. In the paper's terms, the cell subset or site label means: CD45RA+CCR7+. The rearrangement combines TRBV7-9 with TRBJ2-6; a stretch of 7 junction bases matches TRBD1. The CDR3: CASSTRTGASSGANVLTF. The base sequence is TGTGCCAGCAGCACCCGGACAGGAGCCAGCTCTGGGGCCAACGTCCTGACTTTC. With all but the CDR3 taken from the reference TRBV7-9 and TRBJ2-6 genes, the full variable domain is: DTGVSQNPRHKITKRGQNVTFRCDPISEHNRLYWYRQTLGQGPEFLTYFQNEAQLEKSRLLSDRFSAERPKGSFSTLEIQRTEQGDSAMYLCASSTRTGASSGANVLTFGAGSRLTVL.